One T cell receptor beta chain is described in this entry. PCR used 60 Vbeta primers and 13 Jbeta primers. The repertoire was sequenced with immunoSEQ multiplex PCR; TCRdb's copy has only in-frame clones and lacks some. The sample lists approximately 96,000 clones, roughly 70% occurring once. The sample belongs to a study of cytomegalovirus exposure and HLA in healthy donors. The CDR3 loop spans 15 amino acids. Germline CDR1 and CDR2: SGHRS and YFSETQ. V lost 4 bases to trimming and J lost 8 bases; unmatched junction nucleotides: 8. This TCR was sampled from a male donor in good health and CMV-seronegative. The rearrangement joins TRBV5-1 to TRBJ1-4; 10 nucleotides align to TRBD1. The sequenced sample was PBMCs. CDR3 region: CASSTAGTGEEKLFF. In nucleotides, the CDR3 is TGCGCCAGCAGCACGGCCGGGACAGGGGAGGAAAAACTGTTTTTT.